The 23 T cell receptor beta chains reported below all come from one sample, sequenced in a study of T cells in Graves' hyperthyroidism and ophthalmopathy. Authors of the study amplified TCR beta CDR3 regions from RNA transcripts. First-round RT-PCR with HTBI primers amplified the TCR CDR3 region. Each CDR3 protein gets one entry after TCRdb re-called the multiplex PCR reads with MiXCR. This sample yields 300,000 to 350,000 distinct CDR3 sequences, of which approximately 18% are seen a single time; less than 65% belongs to the top ten. What was sequenced was blood. All receptors come from a woman aged 45-60 years with Graves' hyperthyroidism.

With respect to this clonotype: A read error is possible here, since a much larger clone lies one base away. J is TRBJ1-1 and V is TRBV7-3; a possible D gene is TRBD1 (6 bases). The CDR3 loop spans 13 amino acids. The germline V gene encodes CDR1 SGHTA and CDR2 FQGTGA. This CDR3 reads CASSGGRNTEASF. The CDR3 DNA reads TGTGCCAGCAGCGGGGGGCGGAACACTGAAGCTTCCTTT.

The rearrangement uses TRBV7-9 and TRBJ1-5, with a tentative D call TRBD1 (6 bases). Trimming removed 5 bases at V and 6 bases at J, with 17 bases between. The CDR3 runs to 15 residues. CDR1 is SEHNR, CDR2 FQNEAQ, per germline (reference sequence). The DNA for the CDR3 is TGTGCCAGCAGCCAGAACCCAGGGGAAGGTCAGCCCCAGCATTTT. Protein: CASSQNPGEGQPQHF.

The count of this clonotype is one. Being one base from a much bigger clone, this may be a read error. V and J are TRBV6-1 and TRBJ2-1, with 8 bases matching TRBD2. CDR1 and CDR2 from the germline V gene are MNHNS and SASEGT. This CDR3 has 15 amino acids. J was trimmed by 6 bases and V by 6 bases; bases with no gene match: 10. The CDR3 loop reads CASRIILAARNEQFF. Here the CDR3 DNA reads TGTGCCAGCAGGATCATACTAGCGGCCCGCAATGAGCAGTTCTTC.

The V and J genes are TRBV28 and TRBJ1-5, with D perhaps TRBD1 (6 bases). Between the trimmed V and J ends, which lost 5 bases and 5 bases, there was a span of 13 bases. From germline, CDR1 is MDHEN and CDR2 SYDVKM. The length of the CDR3 is 14 residues. The CDR3 is CASSPQTGYQPQHF. In nucleotides, the CDR3 is TGTGCCAGCAGTCCCCAGACAGGCTATCAGCCCCAGCATTTT.

The V and J genes are TRBV28 and TRBJ2-7; 9 bases are shared with TRBD1. Germline lookup yields CDR1 MDHEN and CDR2 SYDVKM. The trim removed 4 bases at V and 5 bases at J, leaving 9 bases unmatched. The CDR3 is made up of 15 amino acids. CDR3: CASSSPGQGSHEQYF. The CDR3 nucleotides are TGTGCCAGCAGTTCACCGGGACAGGGTTCCCACGAGCAGTACTTC.

The chain links TRBV10-3 to TRBJ2-3; 12 bases are a match to TRBD1. The trim removed 8 bases at V and 6 bases at J, leaving 12 bases unmatched. The CDR3 runs to 16 residues. Germline V gene data show CDR1 as ENHRY and CDR2 as SYGVKD. CDR3 coding DNA: TGTGCCATCTCAGGCCCACCGGGACAGGGGGCCGATACGCAGTATTTT. Encoded protein: CAISGPPGQGADTQYF.

This clonotype was observed many times. The chain has TRBV10-3 and TRBJ2-3; TRBD2 matches 11 bases. The germline gives CDR1 ENHRY, CDR2 SYGVKD. Trimming took 6 bases from V and 4 from J; bases not matched to a gene: 3. This CDR3 is 14 amino acids long. The CDR3 region is CAIRELAGADTQYF. The CDR3 DNA follows: TGTGCCATCAGAGAACTAGCGGGAGCAGATACGCAGTATTTT.

This rearrangement joins TRBV19 to TRBJ2-1; 8 nucleotides align to TRBD2. CDR1 LNHDA and CDR2 SQIVND come from the germline V gene (reference sequence). After removal of 5 bases from V and 8 bases from J, the junction contained 11 bases not matched to a gene. The CDR3 spans 15 residues. This CDR3 is CASSFSGKSGHEQFF. DNA of the CDR3: TGTGCCAGTAGTTTTAGCGGGAAGAGTGGTCATGAGCAGTTCTTC.

J is TRBJ1-5 and V is TRBV6-1; TRBD1 matches at 7 bases. This CDR3 comprises 16 residues. CDR1 MNHNS and CDR2 SASEGT come from the germline V gene. V shed 0 bases and J 6 bases; nucleotides not matched to a gene: 8. The CDR3 nucleotides are TGTGCCAGCAGTGAAGCGCACAGGGGACGGGGTCAGCCCCAGCATTTT. Translation gives CASSEAHRGRGQPQHF.

The J gene is TRBJ2-3, the V gene TRBV4-1; 9 bases agree with TRBD2. V was clipped by 0 bases and J by 3 bases; unmatched bases: 4. This CDR3 spans 16 amino acids. The V gene's germline CDR1 is MGHRA and CDR2 YSYEKL. The CDR3: CASSQERGGLTDTQYF. Here the CDR3 DNA reads TGCGCCAGCAGCCAAGAGCGGGGGGGCCTTACAGATACGCAGTATTTT.

In the case of this clonotype: This may be a read error, as it is one base from a much larger clone. The V call is TRBV11-2, the J call TRBJ2-3; D is perhaps TRBD1 (5 bases). The CDR3 runs 14 residues. Germline loops: CDR1 SGHAT, CDR2 FQNNGV. Trimming removed 3 bases at V and 2 bases at J, with 9 bases between. CDR3 in DNA: TGTGCCAGCAGCTTCGGACAAGTCACAGATACGCAGTATTTT. Translation gives CASSFGQVTDTQYF.

There are a few counts of this clonotype. The rearrangement uses TRBV19 and TRBJ2-2, with TRBD2 as a possible D gene (5 bases). V lost 3 bases, J lost 6 bases, and 14 bases lay in between. Germline V gene sequence: CDR1 LNHDA, CDR2 SQIVND (reference sequence). CDR3 length: 15 residues. CDR3 loop: CASSIGGLPAGELFF. CDR3 DNA: TGTGCCAGTAGTATCGGCGGGCTGCCGGCCGGGGAGCTGTTTTTT.

This clonotype was seen a few times. V is TRBV13 and J is TRBJ2-5, with unresolved D. Trimming removed 2 bases from V and 4 bases from J, with 17 bases in between. CDR1 is PRHDT, CDR2 FYEKMQ, per germline (reference sequence). CDR3 size: 16 residues. The CDR3 DNA follows: TGTGCCAGCAGCTTAAGAGGCGGCGGCAGAAGAGAGACCCAGTACTTC. Translating it yields CASSLRGGGRRETQYF.

This clonotype was seen at least ten times. The chain employs TRBV2 and TRBJ1-2; D is perhaps TRBD1 (5 bases). V dropped 8 bases and J dropped 3 bases, with 22 bases sitting between them. Germline V gene sequence: CDR1 SNHLY, CDR2 FYNNEI. The CDR3 covers 16 residues. The CDR3 coding sequence is TGTGCCAGCGAGACCGAGAGTGTGGGGGGGGACTATGGCTACACCTTC. This gives the protein CASETESVGGDYGYTF.

In its sample, this clonotype was seen a few times. The gene calls are TRBV5-6 and TRBJ2-1; 9 bases map to TRBD1. Trimming at V came to 4 bases and at J to 8 bases, leaving 10 bases not matched to a gene. This CDR3 is built from 15 residues. Germline CDR1 SGHDT, CDR2 YYEEEE. The CDR3 is CASSRGTGFVDEQFF. The CDR3 nucleotides are TGTGCCAGCAGCCGCGGGACAGGGTTTGTCGATGAGCAGTTCTTC.

This clonotype was seen ten or more times. The chain carries TRBV7-8 and TRBJ2-1, with no clear D. V was cut by 4 bases and J by 5 bases, with 9 bases left in between. Germline CDR1 and CDR2: SGHVS and FQNEAQ. The CDR3 consists of 13 residues. Here the CDR3 reads CASSSGSNNEQFF. DNA for the CDR3: TGTGCCAGCAGCTCCGGTAGTAACAATGAGCAGTTCTTC. Full variable domain (rest looked up from reference TRBV7-8 and TRBJ2-1): GAGVSQSPRYKVAKRGQDVALRCDPISGHVSLFWYQQALGQGPEFLTYFQNEAQLDKSGLPSDRFFAERPEGSVSTLKIQRTQQEDSAVYLCASSSGSNNEQFFGPGTRLTVL.

This clonotype was seen ten or more times. The chain carries TRBV6-8 and TRBJ2-3; possible D gene TRBD2, 5 bases. This CDR3 has 16 residues. Trimming shortened V by 4 bases and J by 5 bases, and 19 bases separated the two germline ends. Per germline, CDR1 MNHGY and CDR2 SAAAGT. CDR3 region: CASSSERTPAKDTQYF. The CDR3 nucleotides read TGTGCCAGCAGTTCGGAGAGGACTCCAGCCAAAGATACGCAGTATTTT.

This clonotype appeared a few times. The V call is TRBV3-1, the J call TRBJ1-4, with D possibly being TRBD1 (6 bases). Per germline, CDR1 LGHDT and CDR2 YNNKEL (reference sequence). The V gene lost 1 base and the J gene lost 7 bases, with 10 bases spanning the gap. The CDR3 spans 14 residues. DNA of the CDR3: TGTGCCAGCAGCCAAGGGGACATAAGTGAAAAACTGTTTTTT. Protein product: CASSQGDISEKLFF.

This clonotype has only a few counts. The gene calls are TRBV19 and TRBJ2-1; no clear D. The CDR3 has 14 amino acids. Trimming cost V 1 base and J 9 bases, with 13 bases left between them. Germline values: CDR1 LNHDA, CDR2 SQIVND (reference sequence). The CDR3, as DNA: TGTGCCAGTAGTATAGGTGGTAGTTGGGTTGAGCAGTTCTTC. It encodes CASSIGGSWVEQFF.

This clonotype was counted many times. The J gene is TRBJ2-3, the V gene TRBV3-1, with 8 bases aligning to TRBD2. This CDR3 is 15 amino acids long. V dropped 0 bases and J dropped 3; count of bases not matched to a gene: 2. CDR1 and CDR2 (germline): LGHDT, YNNKEL (reference sequence). In nucleotides, the CDR3 is TGTGCCAGCAGCCAAGACGGGGGGGCTACAGATACGCAGTATTTT. Translated: CASSQDGGATDTQYF.

This clonotype was counted a few times. This may stem from a read error, because a much larger clone lies one nucleotide away. The gene calls are TRBV12-3 or TRBV12-4 and TRBJ2-5, with D maybe TRBD2 (6 bases). Trimming shortened V by 5 bases and J by 7 bases, and 14 bases separated the two germline ends. The CDR3 has 13 residues. The CDR3 loop is CASSASSAGTQYF. CDR3 sequence (DNA): TGTGCCAGCAGTGCGTCTAGCGCCGGGACCCAGTACTTC.

The chain links TRBV19 to TRBJ1-1; D not certain. Germline V gives CDR1 LNHDA, CDR2 SQIVND (reference sequence). The V gene lost 7 bases and the J gene lost 3 bases, with 3 bases spanning the gap. This CDR3 is 10 amino acids long. CDR3 protein: CASKDTEAFF. CDR3 in DNA: TGTGCCAGTAAGGACACTGAAGCTTTCTTT.

This chain uses TRBV12-3 or TRBV12-4 with TRBJ2-7; TRBD2 aligns across 10 bases. The CDR3 contains 15 residues. With V trimmed by 6 bases and J by 0 bases, 5 bases remained unmatched. This CDR3 is CASRRGTSASYEQYF. CDR3 DNA: TGTGCCAGCAGAAGAGGGACTAGCGCCTCCTACGAGCAGTACTTC.